What follows are 17 T cell receptor beta chains derived from one specimen sequenced in a study of T cells in Graves' hyperthyroidism and ophthalmopathy (dated by TCRdb to about 2019). Library preparation employed multiplex PCR. The data were produced on an Illumina HiSeq 2000. The TCR beta CDR3 regions were amplified from RNA transcripts. The first round of RT-PCR for the TCR CDR3 was performed with the HTBI primer set and the Qiagen OneStep RT-PCR kit. Through fastp at Q25 and MiXCR, TCRdb rebuilt clones from the public reads, retaining in-frame beta chains. All rows with the same CDR3 protein become a single entry with the most common DNA and genes. The sample table contains around 600,000 distinct CDR3 sequences; only one count was recorded for more than 15% of them. 2.5% to 4% of the sample lies in the top ten. The specimen was blood. The receptors stem from a woman aged 40 to 55 with Graves' ophthalmopathy.

This clonotype was counted ten times or more. The V and J genes are TRBV2 and TRBJ1-5; 7 bases align to TRBD1. CDR3 length equals 14 residues. Germline V gives CDR1 SNHLY, CDR2 FYNNEI. V was pared by 6 bases and J by 4 bases, with 6 bases of the junction left unmatched. DNA of the CDR3: TGTGCCAGCAGAAGACAGGGAAAAAATCAGCCCCAGCATTTT. It codes for CASRRQGKNQPQHF.

This clonotype was seen only a few times. The V call is TRBV6-1, the J call TRBJ2-3; D gene unclear. The V end was cut by 6 bases, the J end by 9 bases, with 25 bases between. The CDR3 has 16 residues. Germline assignment: CDR1 MNHNS and CDR2 SASEGT. CDR3 nucleotide sequence: TGTGCCAGCAGCCCGAAGGTGGTCGCTGAACAGATAACGCAGTATTTT. Protein sequence: CASSPKVVAEQITQYF.

The chain employs TRBV30 and TRBJ2-7, with 11 bases matching TRBD2. With 4 bases clipped from V and 3 bases from J, the junction kept 2 bases outside the gene matches. Germline V gene data show CDR1 as GTSNPN and CDR2 as SVGIG (reference sequence). The CDR3 has 13 amino acids. Written as DNA, the CDR3 is TGTGCCTGGACTAGCGGGGGGCTCTACGAGCAGTACTTC. Its protein is CAWTSGGLYEQYF.

This clonotype has just a few counts. The chain carries TRBV12-3 or TRBV12-4 and TRBJ2-7; 10 bases line up with TRBD2. This CDR3 spans 15 amino acids. Germline trimming cut 6 bases from V and 9 bases from J; bases unmatched to any gene: 14. The CDR3 spells CASSHGASGGTWQYF. CDR3 sequence (DNA): TGTGCCAGCAGCCACGGCGCTAGCGGGGGAACGTGGCAGTACTTC.

The genes are TRBV18 and TRBJ1-2, with 7 positions matching TRBD1. Germline lookup yields CDR1 KGHSH and CDR2 LQKENI. Trimming took 6 bases from V and 2 from J; bases not matched to a gene: 9. The CDR3 has 15 amino acids. CDR3 bases: TGTGCCAGCTCCCCAGGGGGGGACACCAACTATGGCTACACCTTC. Translation: CASSPGGDTNYGYTF. Full variable domain (missing parts from reference TRBV18 and TRBJ1-2): NAGVMQNPRHLVRRRGQEARLRCSPMKGHSHVYWYRQLPEEGLKFMVYLQKENIIDESGMPKERFSAEFPKEGPSILRIQQVVRGDSAAYFCASSPGGDTNYGYTFGSGTRLTVV.

This clonotype was recorded many times. The V call is TRBV12-3 or TRBV12-4, the J call TRBJ2-1, with 7 bases matching TRBD2. CDR3 length: 16 residues. Unmatched junction bases numbered 8, after V lost 6 bases and J lost 0 bases. The CDR3 bases are TGTGCCAGCAGGGTTAGTTCGGGGGGCTCCTACAATGAGCAGTTCTTC. Protein: CASRVSSGGSYNEQFF.

Points on this clonotype: At one boundary the junction diverges from the germline segment, which might be a read error. V gene TRBV28 combines with J gene TRBJ2-7; 7 bases agree with TRBD1. Germline loops: CDR1 MDHEN, CDR2 SYDVKM. This CDR3 comprises 15 residues. This CDR3 reads CAGSSPETGNYEQYF. DNA for the CDR3: TGTGCCGGCAGTTCGCCCGAGACAGGGAACTACGAGCAGTACTTC.

This rearrangement joins TRBV25-1 to TRBJ1-2, with D possibly matching TRBD1 (5 bases). The CDR3 is made up of 16 amino acids. Trimming left V 1 base short and J 7 bases short, with 19 bases between. Per the germline V gene, CDR1 is MGHDK and CDR2 is SYGVNS. As DNA, the CDR3 is TGTGCCAGCAGTGAATTTGGACCGGGCTCAAGGGGTGGCTACACCTTC. Its protein is CASSEFGPGSRGGYTF.

This sequence joins TRBV6-1 and TRBJ2-7; D not resolved. This CDR3 region has 13 residues. Trimming left V 6 bases short and J 6 bases short, with 15 bases between. Per the germline V gene, CDR1 is MNHNS and CDR2 is SASEGT. CDR3 protein: CASSSANPPEQYF. The CDR3 DNA follows: TGTGCCAGCAGCTCCGCAAACCCGCCCGAGCAGTACTTC.

This clonotype was counted a few times. CDR3 in DNA: TGTGCCATCAGTGAACTAGCGGGGCTCAATGAGCAGTTCTTC. Residues: CAISELAGLNEQFF. The genes are TRBV10-3 and TRBJ2-1; 10 bases fit TRBD2. The length of the CDR3 is 14 residues. Per germline, CDR1 ENHRY and CDR2 SYGVKD. The V gene end was trimmed by 3 bases and the J gene end by 6 bases; junction bases not matched to a gene: 2.

This clonotype showed up just a few times. This chain connects TRBV5-1 to TRBJ1-5; D perhaps matches TRBD1 (6 bases). The CDR3 is made up of 17 amino acids. Looked up from germline, CDR1 is SGHRS and CDR2 is YFSETQ. V dropped 5 bases and J dropped 6 bases, with 24 bases sitting between them. The CDR3 protein is CASSMHRGAMESQPQHF. CDR3 coding DNA: TGCGCCAGCAGTATGCATCGGGGGGCCATGGAAAGTCAGCCCCAGCATTTT.

There are many counts of this clonotype. The chain uses TRBV2 and TRBJ2-5, with TRBD1 as a possible D gene (6 bases). This CDR3 has 15 amino acids. V lost 6 bases, J lost 4 bases, and 18 bases lay in between. Germline-derived CDR1 and CDR2 are SNHLY and FYNNEI. The CDR3 sequence is CASRNSGQGGETQYF. The CDR3 region has the DNA TGTGCCAGCAGAAACTCGGGACAAGGAGGAGAGACCCAGTACTTC.

The chain employs TRBV6-1 and TRBJ1-5; 9 bases match TRBD1. The germline gives CDR1 MNHNS, CDR2 SASEGT. CDR3 length equals 16 residues. V was clipped by 6 bases and J by 2 bases; unmatched bases: 8. The CDR3 sequence: CASRWTGVIGNQPQHF. For the CDR3, the DNA is TGTGCCAGCAGATGGACAGGGGTGATCGGCAATCAGCCCCAGCATTTT.

With regard to this clonotype: Just one base apart from a much larger clone, this may be a read error. The chain combines TRBV6-1 with TRBJ1-2; TRBD1 might be the D (6 bases). Germline CDR1 MNHNS, CDR2 SASEGT. CDR3 length equals 14 residues. This chain's CDR3 is CAGSEGAGANGYTF. The CDR3 DNA is TGTGCCGGCAGTGAAGGAGCAGGGGCGAATGGCTACACCTTC.

In the case of this clonotype: One junction end does not reproduce the germline sequence, and a read error may be involved. This chain links TRBV29-1 with TRBJ2-1; D not certain. The CDR3 sequence is 11 residues long. Per the germline V gene, CDR1 is SQVTM and CDR2 is ANQGSEA. The CDR3 reads CSVDQDNEQFF. The CDR3 nucleotides are TGCAGTGTTGATCAGGACAATGAGCAGTTCTTC.

The sample holds a few counts of this clonotype. The rearrangement joins TRBV20-1 to TRBJ1-1; perhaps TRBD1 as D (6 bases). Trimming removed 6 bases from V and 5 bases from J, with 19 bases in between. The germline V gene encodes CDR1 DFQATT and CDR2 SNEGSKA (reference sequence). The CDR3 sequence is 14 residues long. The CDR3 reads CSAGGVGGRTEAFF. CDR3 in DNA: TGCAGTGCGGGAGGGGTCGGGGGGCGGACTGAAGCTTTCTTT.

This clonotype was found many times. The chain employs TRBV7-9 and TRBJ1-1, with 7 positions matching TRBD1. The CDR3 runs 15 residues. V lost 0 bases to trimming and J lost 3 bases; unmatched junction nucleotides: 4. The germline V gene encodes CDR1 SEHNR and CDR2 FQNEAQ (reference sequence). The CDR3 DNA follows: TGTGCCAGCAGCTTAGCGGGACAGCTTGACACTGAAGCTTTCTTT. It translates to CASSLAGQLDTEAFF.